This TCR beta chain is drawn from a study of regulatory T cells in long-lasting Graves disease. The CDR3 totals 13 residues. Germline CDR1 LGHNA, CDR2 YNFKEQ. V lost 0 bases, J lost 9 bases, and 3 bases stayed unmatched. There are a few counts of this clonotype. Assembly of TCR beta libraries relied on iRepertoire HTBI primers together with Arm-PCR of CDR3 regions. TCRdb re-analysed the multiplex PCR reads in MiXCR, keeping a single row per CDR3 protein. The sample has a few hundred thousand distinct CDR3 sequences; roughly 12% are singletons. Regarding time point: newly diagnosed GD, antithyroid drugs for less than 3 months. RNA from PBMCs was the source of the TCR library. These same data were also listed under a study on T cells in Graves' hyperthyroidism and ophthalmopathy. As that report states: In the first-round RT-PCR of the TCR CDR3, the HTBI primer set was used.

The rearrangement joins TRBV4-2 to TRBJ2-7; 9 bases are shared with TRBD1. The material sequenced was peripheral blood mononuclear cells (PBMCs), taken at new diagnosis, from a patient treated with antithyroid drugs. This TCR came from a man aged 25 to 40 with Graves disease. The CDR3 sequence: CASSQEDRGRQYF. CDR3 nucleotide sequence: TGTGCCAGCAGCCAAGAGGACAGGGGAAGGCAGTACTTC.